The T cell receptor (beta chain) under discussion was sequenced for a study of cytomegalovirus exposure and HLA in healthy donors. General study points: Another analysis was done later, and it associated 16,951 TCR beta sequences with HLA alleles at 0.05 false discovery rate.

Only a few counts were recorded for this clone. Its antigen remains unknown. Per germline, CDR1 LGHNA and CDR2 YSLEER. Deletions cut 1 base from V and 4 bases from J, with 10 bases between. This CDR3 has 15 amino acids. The primer mix had 60 Vbeta and 13 Jbeta primers. TCRdb's copy holds only in-frame clones and misses some; the assay was immunoSEQ multiplex PCR. This sample has roughly 120,000 clones, with around four fifths found just once. V is TRBV4-3 and J is TRBJ1-4, with a possible D match to TRBD1 (6 bases). Source material: PBMCs. The origin of this receptor is a man younger than 45 in good health and CMV-seropositive. The CDR3 bases are TGCGCCAGCAGCCAAGTCAGGGGAGATAATGAAAAACTGTTTTTT. The encoded protein is CASSQVRGDNEKLFF.